This T cell receptor beta chain was captured by sequencing in a study of blood T cell repertoires in COVID-19. In the study overall: The United States, Italy and Spain were the sources of the acute and convalescent COVID-19 samples.

The ends were cut back, 6 bases at V and 0 bases at J, with 8 bases in the middle. The germline gives CDR1 LNHDA, CDR2 SQIVND (reference sequence). The CDR3 is 13 residues long. The method was immunoSEQ multiplex PCR; TCRdb's version includes in-frame clones alone and lacks a portion of them. The sample has roughly 290,000 clones, 90% seen once. The TCR was taken from a young woman with acute COVID-19. The source material was PBMCs or T cells enriched from blood (not recorded which). The gene calls are TRBV19 and TRBJ1-2; D remains unclear. The CDR3 region is CASRNTANYGYTF. CDR3 DNA: TGTGCCAGTAGGAACACAGCTAACTATGGCTACACCTTC.